A single sample is the source of the 32 T cell receptor beta chains below, sequenced in a study of T cell responses to AZD1222 COVID-19 vaccine. TCRdb keeps only in-frame clones here, not all; method: immunoSEQ multiplex PCR. The top ten hold approximately 9.6% of the sample, which has about 120,000 clones, around 90% seen once. The sample was peripheral blood, taken on day 0 of AZD1222 vaccination. These receptors originate from an adult in good health.

V and J are TRBV6-1 and TRBJ2-5, with TRBD2 matching 8 bases. Losses at the gene ends were 2 bases for V and 2 bases for J; bases not matched to a gene: 7. This CDR3 has 16 residues. The germline gives CDR1 MNHNS, CDR2 SASEGT. The CDR3 DNA reads as TGTGCCAGCAGTGAATTTAGTAGCGGGGTACAAGAGACCCAGTACTTC. This encodes CASSEFSSGVQETQYF.

The V and J genes are TRBV3-1 (or the pseudogene TRBV3-2) and TRBJ2-5; 13 positions agree with TRBD2. The germline gives CDR1 LGHDT, CDR2 YNNKEL (reference sequence). The junction had 10 bases not matched to a gene; V was cut back by 1 base and J by 2 bases. The CDR3 totals 19 residues. CDR3 DNA sequence: TGTGCCAGCAGCCAAGTAGGGGTACTAGCGGGAGGGGGGCAAGAGACCCAGTACTTC. Translating gives CASSQVGVLAGGGQETQYF.

The CDR3 DNA reads as TGTGCCAGCAGCCGCCGGACAGGGGTATCAGCTAACTATGGCTACACCTTC. As protein: CASSRRTGVSANYGYTF. This rearrangement joins TRBV5-4 to TRBJ1-2; TRBD1 agrees at 9 bases. J lost 0 bases, V lost 4 bases, and 10 bases had no gene match. This CDR3 comprises 17 residues. The germline V gene has CDR1 SGHNT and CDR2 YYREEE (reference sequence).

This clone has more than one count but fewer than ten. The chain has TRBV5-4 and TRBJ1-2; 8 positions match TRBD1. The CDR3 contains 13 residues. Per germline, CDR1 SGHNT and CDR2 YYREEE (reference sequence). V lost 4 bases, J lost 3 bases, and 2 bases stayed unmatched. The DNA of the CDR3 is TGTGCCAGCAGCACGGGACAGGACTATGGCTACACCTTC. This encodes CASSTGQDYGYTF.

CDR3 in DNA: TGCGCCAGCAATATCGAGACAGGGGCTTTGAACACTGAAGCTTTCTTT. Protein product: CASNIETGALNTEAFF. The rearrangement uses TRBV5-1 and TRBJ1-1, with TRBD1 matching 8 bases. The CDR3 has 16 amino acids. V trimming: 6 bases; J trimming: 0 bases; junction bases outside the gene matches: 10. The V gene's germline CDR1 is SGHRS and CDR2 YFSETQ. Supplemented by reference TRBV5-1 and TRBJ1-1, the full variable domain reads KAGVTQTPRYLIKTRGQQVTLSCSPISGHRSVSWYQQTPGQGLQFLFEYFSETQRNKGNFPGRFSGRQFSNSRSEMNVSTLELGDSALYLCASNIETGALNTEAFFGQGTRLTVV.

CDR3 region: CASSWRGWASGRSEQYF. CDR3 bases: TGCGCCAGCAGCTGGCGTGGCTGGGCTAGCGGGAGAAGCGAGCAGTACTTC. J is TRBJ2-7 and V is TRBV5-1; the match to TRBD2 covers 10 bases. The ends lost 3 bases at V and 6 bases at J; junction bases unmatched: 15. The CDR3 runs 17 residues. The germline CDR1 and CDR2 sequences are SGHRS and YFSETQ.

The count of this clone is one. The chain employs TRBV5-1 and TRBJ1-1; 9 bases align to TRBD1. This CDR3 comprises 13 residues. The V gene end was trimmed by 4 bases and the J gene end by 4 bases; junction bases not matched to a gene: 2. CDR1 is SGHRS and CDR2 is YFSETQ in the germline V gene. The CDR3: CASSLTGGTEAFF. CDR3 bases: TGCGCCAGCAGCCTGACAGGGGGCACTGAAGCTTTCTTT.

The rearrangement links TRBV7-2 to TRBJ1-5; possibly TRBD1 for D (5 bases). Trimming cost V 2 bases and J 4 bases, with 12 bases left between them. The CDR3 runs to 15 residues. From germline, CDR1 is SGHTA and CDR2 FQGNSA. The CDR3 nucleotides read TGTGCCAGCAGCTTAACGGAGGGGAATAATCAGCCCCAGCATTTT. Translated: CASSLTEGNNQPQHF.

This chain links TRBV4-1 with TRBJ1-2, with D perhaps TRBD1 (5 bases). Germline CDR1 and CDR2: MGHRA and YSYEKL. This CDR3 is built from 14 residues. V lost 6 bases and J 2 bases, leaving 13 bases between the germline ends. For the CDR3, the DNA is TGCGCCAGCAGTCCGGGACCCGGAAACTATGGCTACACCTTC. Encoded protein: CASSPGPGNYGYTF.

The rearrangement links TRBV18 to TRBJ1-6; TRBD1 matches 7 bases. This CDR3 has 13 residues. CDR1 KGHSH and CDR2 LQKENI come from the germline V gene. The J segment lost 16 bases and the V segment lost 3 bases, leaving 9 bases of the junction unmatched. The CDR3 bases are TGTGCCAGCTCACCTCCCGGGACAGCGACACTCCACTTT. Amino acid sequence: CASSPPGTATLHF.

CDR3 nucleotides: TGTGCCAGCAGCTTGGACTGGGTCAGGGAGCAGTACTTC. Protein: CASSLDWVREQYF. The chain recombines TRBV11-1 with TRBJ2-7, with a weak D call TRBD2 (5 bases). The germline V gene has CDR1 SGHAT and CDR2 FQDESV (reference sequence). Trimming left V 3 bases short and J 7 bases short, with 13 bases between. The length of the CDR3 is 13 residues.

This clone was observed once. This chain uses TRBV7-2 with TRBJ2-7; 11 bases agree with TRBD2. V dropped 1 base and J dropped 4; count of bases not matched to a gene: 6. Germline lookup yields CDR1 SGHTA and CDR2 FQGNSA. The CDR3 length is 16 residues. The CDR3 reads CASSLGSTSGVYEQYF. In nucleotides, the CDR3 is TGTGCCAGCAGCTTAGGGTCGACTAGCGGGGTGTACGAGCAGTACTTC.

The V call is TRBV18, the J call TRBJ2-2; tentative D call: TRBD1 (6 bases). V was shortened by 4 bases and J by 0 bases, with 9 bases between the two germline ends. The CDR3 sequence is 15 residues long. Per the germline V gene, CDR1 is KGHSH and CDR2 is LQKENI. The CDR3, as DNA: TGTGCCAGCTCACAGGGGGTTGCGAACACCGGGGAGCTGTTTTTT. It translates to CASSQGVANTGELFF.

CDR3 sequence reads: CATSDLSGEQFF. The CDR3 DNA sequence: TGTGCCACCAGTGACCTTAGCGGGGAGCAGTTCTTC. The V gene is TRBV24-1, the J gene TRBJ2-1; 7 nucleotides agree with TRBD2. This CDR3 has 12 residues. The germline V gene encodes CDR1 KGHDR and CDR2 SFDVKD. V was pared by 4 bases and J by 10 bases, with 3 bases of the junction left unmatched.

The chain links TRBV5-4 to TRBJ2-5; 7 positions agree with TRBD2. This CDR3 is 14 amino acids long. CDR1 and CDR2 from the germline V gene are SGHNT and YYREEE (reference sequence). V gave up 3 bases and J gave up 2 bases; unmatched junction bases: 4. This chain's CDR3 is CASSYSSGQETQYF. CDR3 DNA sequence: TGTGCCAGCAGCTACTCTAGCGGTCAAGAGACCCAGTACTTC.

The chain has TRBV7-8 and TRBJ2-7; either TRBD1 or TRBD2 may fit D (8 bases each). The germline V gene has CDR1 SGHVS and CDR2 FQNEAQ. V was trimmed by 6 bases and J by 4 bases, leaving 22 bases between them. The CDR3 totals 16 residues. CDR3 region: CASSYRGGTRFYEQYF. Written as DNA, the CDR3 is TGTGCCAGCAGTTACAGGGGGGGGACTAGGTTTTACGAGCAGTACTTC. Using reference TRBV7-8 and TRBJ2-7 for the parts outside the CDR3, the full variable domain is GAGVSQSPRYKVAKRGQDVALRCDPISGHVSLFWYQQALGQGPEFLTYFQNEAQLDKSGLPSDRFFAERPEGSVSTLKIQRTQQEDSAVYLCASSYRGGTRFYEQYFGPGTRLTVT.

The CDR3 spells CASSFNGNTIYF. CDR3 sequence (DNA): TGTGCCAGCAGCTTTAATGGAAACACCATATATTTT. The J gene is TRBJ1-3, the V gene TRBV7-9; D ambiguous. CDR1 SEHNR and CDR2 FQNEAQ come from the germline V gene (reference sequence). Trimming removed 3 bases from V and 3 bases from J, with 3 bases in between. The CDR3 is 12 amino acids.

The genes are TRBV27 and TRBJ1-1; 7 bases line up with TRBD1. Germline V CDR1 and CDR2: MNHEY, SMNVEV (reference sequence). This CDR3 has 13 residues. The trim removed 6 bases at V and 6 bases at J, leaving 7 bases unmatched. The CDR3 loop reads CASRYQGGSEAFF. CDR3 DNA sequence: TGTGCCAGCAGATACCAGGGGGGCTCTGAAGCTTTCTTT.

The chain combines TRBV6-5 with TRBJ2-2, with 9 bases identical to TRBD1. Germline loops: CDR1 MNHEY, CDR2 SVGAGI. The CDR3 loop spans 15 amino acids. V gave up 4 bases and J gave up 7 bases; unmatched junction bases: 7. The CDR3 spells CASSSLDRGDGELFF. The CDR3, as DNA: TGTGCCAGCAGTTCCCTCGACAGGGGGGACGGGGAGCTGTTTTTT.

J is TRBJ1-5 and V is TRBV4-1, with D maybe TRBD1 (5 bases). With 1 base removed from V and 6 bases from J, the gap between germline ends came to 13 bases. The CDR3 is 15 amino acids. The germline V gene encodes CDR1 MGHRA and CDR2 YSYEKL. CDR3 bases: TGCGCCAGCAGCCAAGGGGAAGGGACGGGTCAGCCCCAGCATTTT. It encodes CASSQGEGTGQPQHF.

The chain couples TRBV9 to TRBJ1-1, with unresolved D. This CDR3 is built from 16 residues. V lost 0 bases and J lost 1, with 13 bases in between. Germline CDR1 SGDLS, CDR2 YYNGEE. The CDR3 loop is CASSVVHNLRNTEAFF. The CDR3, as DNA: TGTGCCAGCAGCGTAGTTCACAATCTGAGGAACACTGAAGCTTTCTTT.

This clone was recorded a few times. The V gene is TRBV14, the J gene TRBJ1-6, with 10 bases fitting TRBD1. V dropped 6 bases and J dropped 7; count of bases not matched to a gene: 9. Germline loops: CDR1 SGHDN, CDR2 FVKESK. There are 16 residues in the CDR3. Here the CDR3 DNA reads TGTGCCAGCAGTAACCCCTGGGGACAGGGGAATTCACCCCTCCACTTT. Amino acid sequence: CASSNPWGQGNSPLHF.

This clone was recorded only once. The chain joins TRBV25-1 to TRBJ1-2; TRBD1 matches at 8 bases. Germline CDR1 MGHDK, CDR2 SYGVNS. CDR3 length equals 17 residues. The V gene end was trimmed by 6 bases and the J gene end by 2 bases; junction bases not matched to a gene: 14. CDR3 in DNA: TGTGCCAGCAGGCCCCCTCTCACAGGGGGTAAAAACTATGGCTACACCTTC. Translated: CASRPPLTGGKNYGYTF.

The chain links TRBV9 to TRBJ1-4, with 9 bases fitting TRBD1. V lost 4 bases and J lost 2; bases outside the gene matches: 9. CDR1 SGDLS and CDR2 YYNGEE come from the germline V gene. There are 17 residues in the CDR3. Here the CDR3 DNA reads TGTGCCAGCAGCCTCACAGGGGGCTTTACGACTAATGAAAAACTGTTTTTT. Translation: CASSLTGGFTTNEKLFF.

V and J are TRBV7-3 and TRBJ2-3, with 9 bases matching TRBD1. The CDR3 is 14 amino acids. V shed 5 bases, J shed 6 bases, and the junction held 6 bases outside the gene matches. Germline CDR1 reads SGHTA; CDR2 reads FQGTGA. The CDR3 sequence: CASSPRQGGDTQYF. The CDR3 DNA follows: TGTGCCAGCAGCCCCCGACAGGGGGGGGATACGCAGTATTTT.

This sequence joins TRBV19 and TRBJ2-1, with a tentative D call TRBD1 (6 bases). Germline V gene data show CDR1 as LNHDA and CDR2 as SQIVND (reference sequence). V dropped 5 bases and J dropped 0 bases, with 23 bases sitting between them. CDR3 length: 19 amino acids. The CDR3: CASSRGQTTSYSSYNEQFF. The CDR3 nucleotides are TGTGCCAGTAGTCGCGGACAGACAACTAGTTACAGCTCCTACAATGAGCAGTTCTTC.

This rearrangement joins TRBV6-5 to TRBJ1-1; 7 bases align to TRBD1. V was pared by 5 bases and J by 0 bases, with 6 bases of the junction left unmatched. The CDR3 is 15 residues long. Germline V gene sequence: CDR1 MNHEY, CDR2 SVGAGI. DNA for the CDR3: TGTGCCAGCAGTCCAGCGGGACAGATGAACACTGAAGCTTTCTTT. Protein sequence: CASSPAGQMNTEAFF.

The V and J genes are TRBV19 and TRBJ2-1; 15 bases fit TRBD2. The J segment lost 7 bases and the V segment lost 8 bases, leaving 6 bases of the junction unmatched. Germline CDR1 and CDR2: LNHDA and SQIVND (reference sequence). The CDR3 consists of 15 residues. CDR3 region: CASQAGTSGRNEQFF. The CDR3 DNA follows: TGTGCCAGTCAGGCCGGGACTAGCGGGAGGAATGAGCAGTTCTTC. Filled out from reference TRBV19 and TRBJ2-1, the complete variable domain reads DGGITQSPKYLFRKEGQNVTLSCEQNLNHDAMYWYRQDPGQGLRLIYYSQIVNDFQKGDIAEGYSVSREKKESFPLTVTSAQKNPTAFYLCASQAGTSGRNEQFFGPGTRLTVL.

The V gene is TRBV7-7, the J gene TRBJ2-3; 11 bases fit TRBD2. The V gene end was trimmed by 5 bases and the J gene end by 0 bases; junction bases not matched to a gene: 4. The CDR3 extends over 16 amino acids. The germline V gene encodes CDR1 SSHAT and CDR2 FNYEAQ (reference sequence). Written as DNA, the CDR3 is TGTGCCAGCAGCATGGGACTAGCGGCTAGCACAGATACGCAGTATTTT. It codes for CASSMGLAASTDTQYF.

This sequence joins TRBV19 and TRBJ1-1; weak D call: TRBD1 (5 bases). With 7 bases removed from V and 6 bases from J, the gap between germline ends came to 9 bases. The CDR3 contains 11 residues. Germline CDR1 and CDR2: LNHDA and SQIVND (reference sequence). This chain's CDR3 is CASNQGAEAFF. In DNA, the CDR3 is TGTGCCAGTAATCAGGGAGCTGAAGCTTTCTTT.

The rearrangement joins TRBV3-1 (or the pseudogene TRBV3-2) to TRBJ2-2, with a possible D match to TRBD2 (5 bases). Per the germline V gene, CDR1 is LGHDT and CDR2 is YNNKEL (reference sequence). This CDR3 is built from 13 residues. The V end was cut by 6 bases, the J end by 5 bases, with 10 bases between. The CDR3 reads CASRGAWTGELFF. DNA of the CDR3: TGTGCCAGCAGGGGAGCGTGGACCGGGGAGCTGTTTTTT.

V is TRBV7-9 and J is TRBJ1-1, with 8 bases lining up with TRBD1. This CDR3 region has 15 residues. V shed 1 base, J shed 5 bases, and the junction held 6 bases outside the gene matches. Germline CDR1 is SEHNR and CDR2 is FQNEAQ (reference sequence). CDR3 in DNA: TGTGCCAGCAGCTTAGGGCAGGGGGCAGAGACTGAAGCTTTCTTT. Its protein product is CASSLGQGAETEAFF.